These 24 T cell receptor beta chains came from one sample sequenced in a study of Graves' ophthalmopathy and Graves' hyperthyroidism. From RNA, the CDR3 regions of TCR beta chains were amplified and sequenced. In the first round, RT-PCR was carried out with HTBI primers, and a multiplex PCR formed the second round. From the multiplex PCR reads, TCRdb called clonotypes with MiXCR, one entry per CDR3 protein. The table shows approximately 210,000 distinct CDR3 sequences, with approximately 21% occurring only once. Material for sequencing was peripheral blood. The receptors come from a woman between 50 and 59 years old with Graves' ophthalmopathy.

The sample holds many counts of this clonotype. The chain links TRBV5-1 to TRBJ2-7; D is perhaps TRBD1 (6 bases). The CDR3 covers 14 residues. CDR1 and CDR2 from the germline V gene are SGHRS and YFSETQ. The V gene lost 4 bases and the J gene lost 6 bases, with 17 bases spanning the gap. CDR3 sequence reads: CASSRDNQLGEQYF. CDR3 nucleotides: TGCGCCAGCAGCCGGGACAATCAACTAGGCGAGCAGTACTTC.

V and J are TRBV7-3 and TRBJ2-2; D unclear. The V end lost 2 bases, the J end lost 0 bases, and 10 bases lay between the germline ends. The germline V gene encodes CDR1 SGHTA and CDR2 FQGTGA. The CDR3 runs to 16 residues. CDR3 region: CASSLYSAANTGELFF. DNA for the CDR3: TGTGCCAGCAGCTTATACTCCGCGGCGAACACCGGGGAGCTGTTTTTT.

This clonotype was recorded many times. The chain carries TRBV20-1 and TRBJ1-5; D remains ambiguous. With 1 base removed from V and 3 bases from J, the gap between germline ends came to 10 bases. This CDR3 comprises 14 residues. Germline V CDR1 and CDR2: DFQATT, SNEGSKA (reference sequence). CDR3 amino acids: CSARVRGNNQPQHF. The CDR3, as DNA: TGCAGTGCTAGAGTTCGAGGTAACAATCAGCCCCAGCATTTT.

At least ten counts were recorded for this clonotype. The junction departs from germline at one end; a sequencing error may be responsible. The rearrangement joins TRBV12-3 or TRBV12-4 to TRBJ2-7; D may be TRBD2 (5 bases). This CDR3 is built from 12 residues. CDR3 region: CASSPDSNEQYF. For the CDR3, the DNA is TGTGCCAGCAGCCCGGACTCCAACGAGCAGTACTTC.

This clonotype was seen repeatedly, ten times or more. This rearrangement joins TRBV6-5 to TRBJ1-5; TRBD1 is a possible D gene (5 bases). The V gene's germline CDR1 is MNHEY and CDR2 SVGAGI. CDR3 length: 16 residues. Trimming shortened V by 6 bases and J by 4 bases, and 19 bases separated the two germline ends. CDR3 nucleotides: TGTGCCAGCAGGCGCACCCCTGAAGGGACGAATCAGCCCCAGCATTTT. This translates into CASRRTPEGTNQPQHF.

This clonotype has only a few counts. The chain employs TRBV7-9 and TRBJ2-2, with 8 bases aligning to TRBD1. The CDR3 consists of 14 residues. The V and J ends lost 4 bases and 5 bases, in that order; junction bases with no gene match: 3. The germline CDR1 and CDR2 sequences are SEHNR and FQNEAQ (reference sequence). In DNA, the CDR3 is TGTGCCAGCAGCTACAGGGGGACAACCGGGGAGCTGTTTTTT. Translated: CASSYRGTTGELFF. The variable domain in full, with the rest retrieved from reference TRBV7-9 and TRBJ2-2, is DTGVSQNPRHKITKRGQNVTFRCDPISEHNRLYWYRQTLGQGPEFLTYFQNEAQLEKSRLLSDRFSAERPKGSFSTLEIQRTEQGDSAMYLCASSYRGTTGELFFGEGSRLTVL.

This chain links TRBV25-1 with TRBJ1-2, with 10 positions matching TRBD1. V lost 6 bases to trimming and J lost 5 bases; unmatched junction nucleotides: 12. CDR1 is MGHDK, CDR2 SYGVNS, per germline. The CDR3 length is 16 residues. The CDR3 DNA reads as TGTGCCAGCAGAGGGCAAGGACAGGGGGGATTTTATGGCTACACCTTC. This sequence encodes CASRGQGQGGFYGYTF.

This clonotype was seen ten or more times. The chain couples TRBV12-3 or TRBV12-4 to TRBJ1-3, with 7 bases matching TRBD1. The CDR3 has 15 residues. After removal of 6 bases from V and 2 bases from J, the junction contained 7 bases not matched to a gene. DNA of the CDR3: TGTGCCAGCAGCTTAAAAGGGGGCCCTGGAAACACCATATATTTT. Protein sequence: CASSLKGGPGNTIYF.

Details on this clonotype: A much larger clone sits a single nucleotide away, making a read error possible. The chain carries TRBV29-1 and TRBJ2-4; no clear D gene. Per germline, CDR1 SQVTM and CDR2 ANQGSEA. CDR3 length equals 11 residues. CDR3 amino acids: CSVGAENIQNF. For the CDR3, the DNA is TGCAGCGTTGGGGCAGAAAACATTCAGAACTTC. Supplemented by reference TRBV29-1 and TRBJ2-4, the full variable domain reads SAVISQKPSRDICQRGTSLTIQCQVDSQVTMMFWYRQQPGQSLTLIATANQGSEATYESGFVIDKFPISRPNLTFSTLTVSNMSPEDSSIYLCSVGAENIQNFGAGTRLSVL.

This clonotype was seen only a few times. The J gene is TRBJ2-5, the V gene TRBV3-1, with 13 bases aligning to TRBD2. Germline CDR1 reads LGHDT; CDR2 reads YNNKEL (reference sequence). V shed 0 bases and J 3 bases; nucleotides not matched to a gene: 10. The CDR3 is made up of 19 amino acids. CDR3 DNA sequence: TGTGCCAGCAGCCAAGAAATGGAGACTAGCGGGAGGAGGGAAGAGACCCAGTACTTC. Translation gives CASSQEMETSGRREETQYF.

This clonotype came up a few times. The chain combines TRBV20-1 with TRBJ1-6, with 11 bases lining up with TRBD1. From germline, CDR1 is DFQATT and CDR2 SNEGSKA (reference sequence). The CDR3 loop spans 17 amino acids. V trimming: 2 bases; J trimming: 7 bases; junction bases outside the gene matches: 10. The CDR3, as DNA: TGCAGTGCTAGAACCACCTGGACAGGGGGCGGGAATTCACCCCTCCACTTT. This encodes CSARTTWTGGGNSPLHF.

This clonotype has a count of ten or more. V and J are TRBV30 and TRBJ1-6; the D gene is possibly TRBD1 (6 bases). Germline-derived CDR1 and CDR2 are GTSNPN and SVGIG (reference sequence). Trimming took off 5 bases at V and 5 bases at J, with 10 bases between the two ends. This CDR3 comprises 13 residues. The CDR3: CAWEDSDNSPLHF. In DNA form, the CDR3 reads TGTGCCTGGGAGGACAGTGATAATTCACCCCTCCACTTT.

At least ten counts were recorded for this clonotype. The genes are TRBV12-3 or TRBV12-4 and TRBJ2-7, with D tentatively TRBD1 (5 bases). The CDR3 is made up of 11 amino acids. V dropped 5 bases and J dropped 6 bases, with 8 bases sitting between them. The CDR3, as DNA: TGTGCCAGCAGTATAGGGGTCGAGCAGTACTTC. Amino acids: CASSIGVEQYF.

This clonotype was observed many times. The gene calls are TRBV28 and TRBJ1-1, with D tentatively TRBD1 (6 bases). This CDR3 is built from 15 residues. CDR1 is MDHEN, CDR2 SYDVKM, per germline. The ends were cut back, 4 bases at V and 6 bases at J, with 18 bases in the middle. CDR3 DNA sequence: TGTGCCAGCAGTTCTCCAGTACGGGGGGGCGCTGAAGCTTTCTTT. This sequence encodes CASSSPVRGGAEAFF.

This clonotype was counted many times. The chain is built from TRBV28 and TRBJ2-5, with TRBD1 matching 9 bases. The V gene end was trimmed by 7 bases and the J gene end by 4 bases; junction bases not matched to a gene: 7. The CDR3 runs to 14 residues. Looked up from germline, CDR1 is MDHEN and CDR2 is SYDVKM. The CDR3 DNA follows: TGTGCCAGCACGGAGGGGGGACAGGGAGAGACCCAGTACTTC. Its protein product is CASTEGGQGETQYF.

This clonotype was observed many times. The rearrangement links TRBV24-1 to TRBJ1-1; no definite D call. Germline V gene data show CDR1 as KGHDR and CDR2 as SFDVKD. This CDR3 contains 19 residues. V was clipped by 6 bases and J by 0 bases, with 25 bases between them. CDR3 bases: TGTGCCACCAGTTTGCGCCCTCACGTGCCGTCAATGATGAACACTGAAGCTTTCTTT. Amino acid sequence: CATSLRPHVPSMMNTEAFF.

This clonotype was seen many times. In nucleotides, the CDR3 is TGTGCCAGCAGTTATGGAGGCCTTGGGACCTCAGCTTTCTTT. Amino acid sequence: CASSYGGLGTSAFF. The V and J genes are TRBV6-5 and TRBJ1-1, with D perhaps TRBD1 (5 bases). The V end lost 3 bases, the J end lost 10 bases, and 18 bases lay between the germline ends. CDR1 is MNHEY and CDR2 is SVGAGI in the germline V gene. The CDR3 consists of 14 residues.

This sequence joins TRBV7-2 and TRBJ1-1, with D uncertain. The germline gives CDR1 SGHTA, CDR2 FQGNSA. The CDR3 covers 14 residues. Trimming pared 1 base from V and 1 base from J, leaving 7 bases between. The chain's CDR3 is CTSSLDRPNTEAFF. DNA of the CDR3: TGTACCAGCAGCTTAGACAGACCGAACACTGAAGCTTTCTTT.

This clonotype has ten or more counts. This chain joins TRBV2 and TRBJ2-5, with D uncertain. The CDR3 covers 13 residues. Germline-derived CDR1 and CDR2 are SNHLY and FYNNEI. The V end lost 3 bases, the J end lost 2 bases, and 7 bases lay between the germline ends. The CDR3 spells CASSDFTQETQYF. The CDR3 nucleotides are TGTGCCAGCAGTGACTTTACTCAAGAGACCCAGTACTTC.

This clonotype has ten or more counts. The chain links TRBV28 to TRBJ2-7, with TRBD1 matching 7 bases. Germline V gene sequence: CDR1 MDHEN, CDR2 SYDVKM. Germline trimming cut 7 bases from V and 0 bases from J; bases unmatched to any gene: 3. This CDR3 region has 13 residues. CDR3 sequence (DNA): TGTGCCAGCAAGGGGGCGGACTCCTACGAGCAGTACTTC. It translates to CASKGADSYEQYF.

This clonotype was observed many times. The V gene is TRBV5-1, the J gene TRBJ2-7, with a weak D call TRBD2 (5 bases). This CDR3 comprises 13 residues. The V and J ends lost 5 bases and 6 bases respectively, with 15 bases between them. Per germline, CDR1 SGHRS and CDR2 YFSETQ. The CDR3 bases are TGCGCCAGCAGGTGGGGTGTTGGAGGCGAGCAGTACTTC. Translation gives CASRWGVGGEQYF.

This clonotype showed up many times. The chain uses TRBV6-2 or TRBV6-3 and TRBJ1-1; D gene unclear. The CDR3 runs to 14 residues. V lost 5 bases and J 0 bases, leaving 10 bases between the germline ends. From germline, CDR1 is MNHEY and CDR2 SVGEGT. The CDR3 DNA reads TGTGCCAGCAGTGCACCGGCCTTGAACACTGAAGCTTTCTTT. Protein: CASSAPALNTEAFF.

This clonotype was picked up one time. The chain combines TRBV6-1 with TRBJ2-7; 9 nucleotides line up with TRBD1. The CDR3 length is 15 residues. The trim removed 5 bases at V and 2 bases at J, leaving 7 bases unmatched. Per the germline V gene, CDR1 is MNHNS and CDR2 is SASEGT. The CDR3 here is CASSTGTGRPYEQYF. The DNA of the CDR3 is TGTGCCAGCAGTACAGGGACAGGGAGACCCTACGAGCAGTACTTC.

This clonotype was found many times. DNA for the CDR3: TGTGCCACCAGCAGGGAGGACAGGGAAGAGACCCAGTACTTC. Translating gives CATSREDREETQYF. The chain joins TRBV15 to TRBJ2-5; 8 nucleotides agree with TRBD1. The length of the CDR3 is 14 residues. Germline V gene sequence: CDR1 LNHNV, CDR2 YYDKDF (reference sequence). Trimming took 3 bases from V and 3 from J; bases not matched to a gene: 3.